The 7 T cell receptor beta chains presented below share a single source sample, sequenced in a study of a mutant IDH1 vaccine in newly diagnosed glioma. The antigens these receptors bind are not known. Time point of the sample: week 11, during vaccination. Doses of 300 ug of mutant IDH1 20-mer peptide were given with topical imiquimod. The table came from immunoSEQ multiplex PCR; TCRdb's copy has only in-frame clones and leaves some out. The table has about 66,000 clones, roughly 83% seen once; the top ten hold about 9%. The material sequenced was PBMCs, taken from a glioma patient whose treatment included an IDH1 peptide vaccine. All receptors derive from a woman aged 45-60 years with glioma.

V usage is TRBV5-6 and J usage is TRBJ2-7; 9 nucleotides agree with TRBD1. This CDR3 comprises 14 residues. Germline trimming cut 2 bases from V and 4 bases from J; bases unmatched to any gene: 4. Germline CDR1 is SGHDT and CDR2 is YYEEEE. CDR3 loop: CASSFGTGLYEQYF. Here the CDR3 DNA reads TGTGCCAGCAGCTTCGGGACAGGGCTATACGAGCAGTACTTC.

The table lists this clone with a few counts. The same CDR3 also results from other DNA sequences found in this sample. In DNA form, the CDR3 reads TGTGCCAGCAGCTTAGAGGCGGGGGTTTACGAGCAGTACTTC. Translated: CASSLEAGVYEQYF. This chain connects TRBV7-8 to TRBJ2-7; 7 bases match TRBD2. V lost 1 base to trimming and J lost 4 bases; unmatched junction nucleotides: 4. In germline, CDR1 is SGHVS, CDR2 FQNEAQ. CDR3 size: 14 residues.

J is TRBJ1-5 and V is TRBV5-8; D is unclear. The V and J ends lost 4 bases and 4 bases respectively, with 6 bases between them. CDR3 length equals 12 residues. From germline, CDR1 is SGHTS and CDR2 YDEGEE. The CDR3 DNA sequence: TGTGCCAGCAGCCTGAAGAATCAGCCCCAGCATTTT. This translates into CASSLKNQPQHF.

This clone has just one count. The chain uses TRBV18 and TRBJ1-1; D perhaps matches TRBD1 (5 bases). CDR3 length equals 15 residues. Trimming left V 2 bases short and J 4 bases short, with 14 bases between. Germline V gene data show CDR1 as KGHSH and CDR2 as LQKENI. In DNA form, the CDR3 reads TGTGCCAGCTCACCATCTAGGGGTGGGAGCACTGAAGCTTTCTTT. It translates to CASSPSRGGSTEAFF.

The chain combines TRBV5-6 with TRBJ2-2; 8 positions match TRBD2. The CDR3 runs to 18 residues. V shed 0 bases and J 5 bases; nucleotides not matched to a gene: 12. Germline CDR1 and CDR2: SGHDT and YYEEEE. CDR3 DNA sequence: TGTGCCAGCAGCTTGGTGGGACTAGAGGGGACGGGGACCGGGGAGCTGTTTTTT. Translating it yields CASSLVGLEGTGTGELFF.

The chain uses TRBV2 and TRBJ2-4, with TRBD1 matching 8 bases. The trim removed 2 bases at V and 9 bases at J, leaving 12 bases unmatched. CDR1 and CDR2 from the germline V gene are SNHLY and FYNNEI. CDR3 length equals 16 residues. As DNA, the CDR3 is TGTGCCAGCAGTGAATCCGCGGGACAGGTATTTAGCATTCAGTACTTC. Its translation: CASSESAGQVFSIQYF.

The chain combines TRBV5-1 with TRBJ1-1; TRBD1 is a possible D gene (6 bases). Germline values: CDR1 SGHRS, CDR2 YFSETQ. V shed 4 bases and J shed 4 bases, with 14 bases lying between them. CDR3 length: 14 residues. The DNA of the CDR3 is TGCGCCAGCAGCCCAATACAGGGTGGCACTGAAGCTTTCTTT. It translates to CASSPIQGGTEAFF.